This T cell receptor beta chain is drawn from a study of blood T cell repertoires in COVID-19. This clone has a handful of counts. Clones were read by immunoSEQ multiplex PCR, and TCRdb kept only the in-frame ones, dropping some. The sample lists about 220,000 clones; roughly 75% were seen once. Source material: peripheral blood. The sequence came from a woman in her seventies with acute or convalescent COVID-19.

The CDR3 loop is CASSTGQGANDEKLFF. The CDR3 coding sequence is TGTGCCAGCAGTACGGGACAGGGGGCCAACGATGAAAAACTGTTTTTT. V is TRBV6-2 or TRBV6-3 and J is TRBJ1-4; 12 nucleotides agree with TRBD1. This CDR3 is built from 16 residues. V was clipped by 5 bases and J by 6 bases; unmatched bases: 7. CDR1 MNHEY and CDR2 SVGEGT come from the germline V gene.